This T cell receptor beta chain was obtained from a study of T cell clonality in common variable immunodeficiency. A word on this clone: Its antigen is currently unknown. The read ends 3 residues before the CDR3 terminus; that terminus is restored from the germline J gene.

Assay: immunoSEQ multiplex PCR; the TCRdb copy retains only in-frame clones and omits some. The data show more than 35,000 clones, with none appearing a single time. The study's findings and limits: Compared with healthy controls, CVID subjects showed increased TCRbeta clonality, mostly in about a third. CVID subjects shared fewer TCRbeta clones than healthy controls did. Common variable immunodeficiency TCR beta sequences reportedly had fewer deletions and N-nucleotide insertions.

Heparinized whole blood, about 5 to 8.5 ml, came from each donor. Germline CDR1 SGHTA, CDR2 FQGNSA. The CDR3 length is 14 residues. The V end lost 0 bases, the J end lost 0 bases, and 5 bases lay between the germline ends. Sequencing was done on a sample of peripheral blood mononuclear cells. The TCR originated in a human donor with common variable immunodeficiency. The chain recombines TRBV7-2 with TRBJ1-1; D is undetermined. The DNA read from the CDR3 is TGTGCCAGCAGCTTAGCGTCCTTGAACACTGAA. Amino acid sequence: CASSLASLNTE. The entire CDR3 reads CASSLASLNTEAFF. The full variable domain, completed using reference TRBV7-2 and TRBJ1-1, is GAGVSQSPSNKVTEKGKDVELRCDPISGHTALYWYRQSLGQGLEFLIYFQGNSAPDKSGLPSDRFSAERTGGSVSTLTIQRTQQEDSAVYLCASSLASLNTEAFFGQGTRLTVV.